At least ten counts were recorded for the clone carrying this T cell receptor (beta chain). Its target is not known. Building of the TCR beta libraries involved iRepertoire HTBI primers and Arm-PCR of CDR3 regions. Via MiXCR, TCRdb re-called the multiplex PCR reads, giving one row per CDR3 protein. The profile shows about 540,000 distinct CDR3 sequences, about 13% of them singletons. This entry comes from a study of regulatory T cells in long-lasting Graves disease. About the research overall: Antithyroid drug exposure in newly diagnosed Graves' patients had lasted under 3 months. Study-wide results and limits: More public clonotypes were shared by persistent patients (around 2,800) than by new patients (fewer than 1,000).

Time point denoted: newly diagnosed GD, antithyroid drugs for less than 3 months. Extracted RNA from PBMCs served as the source of the TCR library. The same specimen was also included in a second study, on T cells in Graves' hyperthyroidism and ophthalmopathy. From that study: When the TCR CDR3 underwent first-round RT-PCR, the HTBI primer set was used. Among thyroid clonotypes expanded above 0.001, most also appeared in blood.

The sequences come from peripheral blood mononuclear cells (PBMCs), collected at new diagnosis, from a patient treated with antithyroid drugs. This receptor was obtained from a man aged 25 to 40 with Graves disease.

The CDR3 protein is CATSRTPGGGNTIYF. The CDR3, as DNA: TGTGCCACCAGCAGAACCCCAGGGGGGGGAAACACCATATATTTT. This sequence joins TRBV15 and TRBJ1-3; 7 nucleotides agree with TRBD1. J gave up 4 bases and V 2 bases, and 5 bases lay outside the gene matches. CDR3 length: 15 residues. Per germline, CDR1 LNHNV and CDR2 YYDKDF (reference sequence).